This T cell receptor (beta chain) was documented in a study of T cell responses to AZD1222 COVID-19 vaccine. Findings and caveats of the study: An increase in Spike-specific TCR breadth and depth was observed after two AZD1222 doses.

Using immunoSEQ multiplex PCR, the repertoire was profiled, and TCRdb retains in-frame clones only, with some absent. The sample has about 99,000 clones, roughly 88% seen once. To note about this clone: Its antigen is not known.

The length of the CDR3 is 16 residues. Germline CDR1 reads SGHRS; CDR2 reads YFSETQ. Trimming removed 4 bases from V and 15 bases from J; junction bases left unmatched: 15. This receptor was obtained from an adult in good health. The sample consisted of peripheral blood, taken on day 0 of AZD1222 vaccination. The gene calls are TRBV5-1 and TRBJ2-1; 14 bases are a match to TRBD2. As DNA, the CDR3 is TGCGCCAGCAGCAAACAGGGACTAGCGGGAGTAGGTTTAACGTTCTTC. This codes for CASSKQGLAGVGLTFF.